This entry lists 30 T cell receptor beta chains sequenced from one sample in a study of cytomegalovirus exposure and HLA in healthy donors. The PCR was carried out with 60 Vbeta primers and 13 Jbeta primers. Profiled with immunoSEQ multiplex PCR; TCRdb holds only in-frame clones, not every one. Recorded for this sample: roughly 80,000 clones. Sequenced: PBMCs. The source is a man aged 45-65 years in good health and CMV-seronegative.

The rearrangement links TRBV4-1 to TRBJ2-2; 9 positions agree with TRBD2. The CDR3 totals 17 residues. The germline gives CDR1 MGHRA, CDR2 YSYEKL. V shed 0 bases, J shed 6 bases, and the junction held 8 bases outside the gene matches. CDR3 in DNA: TGCGCCAGCAGCCAAGAGTGGGGGACTAGCTGGGCCGGGGAGCTGTTTTTT. This gives the protein CASSQEWGTSWAGELFF.

The chain has TRBV7-3 and TRBJ1-2; D is possibly TRBD1 (6 bases). V shed 1 base and J shed 8 bases, with 26 bases lying between them. The CDR3 is 18 amino acids. In germline, CDR1 is SGHTA, CDR2 FQGTGA. For the CDR3, the DNA is TGTGCCAGCAGCTTAAAGTTGGTCAGGGGATCTTGGCGTCGCGGCTACACCTTC. Translating gives CASSLKLVRGSWRRGYTF.

CDR3 sequence (DNA): TGTGCCAGCTCACCACCGTACGGGGGGGCGCCCGGGGAGCTGTTTTTT. It is translated as CASSPPYGGAPGELFF. The chain employs TRBV18 and TRBJ2-2; 8 nucleotides align to TRBD2. Germline CDR1 reads KGHSH; CDR2 reads LQKENI. The CDR3 has 16 residues. V was pared by 0 bases and J by 6 bases, with 6 bases of the junction left unmatched.

V usage is TRBV19 and J usage is TRBJ2-2; 8 bases fit TRBD1. This CDR3 contains 15 residues. Per the germline V gene, CDR1 is LNHDA and CDR2 is SQIVND (reference sequence). Germline trimming cut 4 bases from V and 2 bases from J; bases unmatched to any gene: 3. For the CDR3, the DNA is TGTGCCAGTAGTAGGACAGGGTTCAACACCGGGGAGCTGTTTTTT. Translation: CASSRTGFNTGELFF.

V gene TRBV19 combines with J gene TRBJ2-7; D is possibly TRBD2 (6 bases). Per germline, CDR1 LNHDA and CDR2 SQIVND (reference sequence). The CDR3 runs 16 residues. V was clipped by 3 bases and J by 4 bases, with 19 bases between them. The CDR3 DNA is TGTGCCAGTAGTATGTATAGGGGCGCGGGGTCGTACGAGCAGTACTTC. Protein sequence: CASSMYRGAGSYEQYF.

The chain joins TRBV25-1 to TRBJ2-7, with TRBD2 matching 7 bases. Trimming at V came to 2 bases and at J to 2 bases, leaving 6 bases not matched to a gene. Germline CDR1 reads MGHDK; CDR2 reads SYGVNS. CDR3 length: 15 amino acids. Here the CDR3 reads CASSEPGRGAYEQYF. DNA of the CDR3: TGTGCCAGCAGTGAACCGGGACGGGGGGCCTACGAGCAGTACTTC.

V usage is TRBV18 and J usage is TRBJ2-1; the match to TRBD1 covers 9 bases. V was clipped by 6 bases and J by 1 base; unmatched bases: 7. This CDR3 is built from 16 residues. Germline assignment: CDR1 KGHSH and CDR2 LQKENI. Written as DNA, the CDR3 is TGTGCCAGCTCCCGCCGACAGGGGGGGTCCTACAATGAGCAGTTCTTC. It codes for CASSRRQGGSYNEQFF.

This chain joins TRBV28 and TRBJ2-6, with D possibly being TRBD2 (5 bases). The CDR3 consists of 15 residues. Trimming removed 2 bases at V and 2 bases at J, with 7 bases between. Germline V gives CDR1 MDHEN, CDR2 SYDVKM. The CDR3: CASSLGGAGANVLTF. The CDR3 region has the DNA TGTGCCAGCAGTTTAGGAGGAGCTGGGGCCAACGTCCTGACTTTC.

J is TRBJ1-2 and V is TRBV10-1; 10 bases match TRBD1. From germline, CDR1 is WNHNN and CDR2 SYGVQD (reference sequence). Trimming at V came to 4 bases and at J to 5 bases, leaving 4 bases not matched to a gene. The CDR3 extends over 14 amino acids. The DNA for the CDR3 is TGCGCCAGCAGTGGCGGGACAGGGGTTTATGGCTACACCTTC. Translated: CASSGGTGVYGYTF.

The V and J genes are TRBV6-5 and TRBJ2-1; 13 positions match TRBD2. In germline, CDR1 is MNHEY, CDR2 SVGAGI. J gave up 4 bases and V 6 bases, and 3 bases lay outside the gene matches. The CDR3 contains 15 residues. The CDR3: CASRGLAGAYNEQFF. The CDR3 nucleotides are TGTGCCAGCAGAGGACTAGCGGGGGCTTACAATGAGCAGTTCTTC.

The rearrangement joins TRBV9 to TRBJ2-7; the match to TRBD1 covers 8 bases. The germline V gene has CDR1 SGDLS and CDR2 YYNGEE. Unmatched junction bases numbered 8, after V lost 0 bases and J lost 6 bases. The CDR3 extends over 15 amino acids. CDR3 sequence reads: CASSVADRVRGEQYF. CDR3 DNA: TGTGCCAGCAGCGTAGCGGACAGGGTTAGGGGCGAGCAGTACTTC.

The chain has TRBV28 and TRBJ1-6; D not resolved. CDR3 length: 15 residues. Germline V CDR1 and CDR2: MDHEN, SYDVKM. V shed 2 bases and J shed 3 bases, with 8 bases lying between them. The CDR3 protein is CASSLLRGYNSPLHF. CDR3 DNA sequence: TGTGCCAGCAGTTTACTGCGGGGCTATAATTCACCCCTCCACTTT.

The V gene is TRBV2, the J gene TRBJ2-7, with TRBD2 identical over 13 bases. This CDR3 is 18 amino acids long. Per germline, CDR1 SNHLY and CDR2 FYNNEI. V gave up 3 bases and J gave up 2 bases; unmatched junction bases: 10. As DNA, the CDR3 is TGTGCCAGCAGTGACAGTGGACTAGCGGGGGATTCTGCCTACGAGCAGTACTTC. This translates into CASSDSGLAGDSAYEQYF.

The rearrangement joins TRBV6-5 to TRBJ1-1; 8 nucleotides align to TRBD1. With 9 bases clipped from V and 4 bases from J, the junction kept 10 bases outside the gene matches. Germline CDR1 reads MNHEY; CDR2 reads SVGAGI. This CDR3 is 14 amino acids long. The CDR3 DNA reads as TGTGCCAGTTCCCCTAGGCAGGGGGCCACTGAAGCTTTCTTT. It codes for CASSPRQGATEAFF.

V usage is TRBV4-1 and J usage is TRBJ1-6, with unresolved D. CDR1 is MGHRA and CDR2 is YSYEKL in the germline V gene. V lost 0 bases to trimming and J lost 0 bases, with 6 bases between them. The CDR3 has 16 residues. CDR3 DNA: TGCGCCAGCAGCCAAGAAAGAGGCTCCTATAATTCACCCCTCCACTTT. As protein: CASSQERGSYNSPLHF.

The chain combines TRBV5-6 with TRBJ2-1; D not certain. The CDR3 spans 12 residues. Trimming stripped 4 bases from V and 9 bases from J, with 11 bases between. The germline CDR1 and CDR2 sequences are SGHDT and YYEEEE. CDR3 region: CASSPGLFEQFF. The DNA for the CDR3 is TGTGCCAGCAGCCCGGGTCTCTTTGAGCAGTTCTTC.

The genes are TRBV4-2 and TRBJ1-6; D unresolved. Germline assignment: CDR1 LGHNA and CDR2 YNFKEQ. V was pared by 0 bases and J by 0 bases, with 9 bases between. This CDR3 has 17 residues. CDR3 protein: CASSQDEGSSYNSPLHF. For the CDR3, the DNA is TGTGCCAGCAGCCAAGATGAAGGGAGCTCCTATAATTCACCCCTCCACTTT.

This CDR3 reads CASTPDGFRLALSYNEQFF. CDR3 nucleotides: TGTGCCAGCACGCCGGACGGGTTTAGACTAGCGTTATCCTACAATGAGCAGTTCTTC. V usage is TRBV18 and J usage is TRBJ2-1, with 8 nucleotides matching TRBD2. The junction had 19 bases not matched to a gene; V was cut back by 8 bases and J by 1 base. The CDR3 is made up of 19 amino acids. Germline V lookup: CDR1 KGHSH, CDR2 LQKENI.

The chain recombines TRBV4-3 with TRBJ2-5; 9 bases are a match to TRBD2. The CDR3 loop spans 16 amino acids. The V and J ends lost 1 base and 3 bases, in that order; junction bases with no gene match: 6. Germline V gives CDR1 LGHNA, CDR2 YSLEER. CDR3 region: CASSQGVAGAKETQYF. DNA of the CDR3: TGCGCCAGCAGCCAAGGGGTAGCGGGGGCTAAAGAGACCCAGTACTTC.

V and J are TRBV6-1 and TRBJ2-7; 7 bases fit TRBD2. CDR1 and CDR2 from the germline V gene are MNHNS and SASEGT. This CDR3 spans 14 amino acids. V shed 10 bases, J shed 4 bases, and the junction held 13 bases outside the gene matches. The CDR3, as DNA: TGTGCCACCTCCAATAGCGGGTCCCATTACGAGCAGTACTTC. It translates to CATSNSGSHYEQYF.

The CDR3 is CASSRFGDRGETQYF. The DNA for the CDR3 is TGCGCCAGCAGCCGGTTCGGGGACAGAGGGGAGACCCAGTACTTC. The chain joins TRBV4-3 to TRBJ2-5; 7 bases line up with TRBD1. Germline V lookup: CDR1 LGHNA, CDR2 YSLEER. V shed 4 bases, J shed 5 bases, and the junction held 10 bases outside the gene matches. The CDR3 consists of 15 residues.

The chain links TRBV6-6 to TRBJ1-6, with 8 bases lining up with TRBD1. The CDR3 spans 13 residues. Per the germline V gene, CDR1 is MNHNY and CDR2 is SVGAGI (reference sequence). V dropped 5 bases and J dropped 7; count of bases not matched to a gene: 1. CDR3 amino acids: CASSGQGNSPLHF. CDR3 nucleotides: TGTGCCAGCAGTGGACAGGGAAATTCACCCCTCCACTTT.

The rearrangement uses TRBV4-1 and TRBJ2-3; 9 nucleotides agree with TRBD2. Trimming at V came to 8 bases and at J to 2 bases, leaving 5 bases not matched to a gene. The CDR3 consists of 14 residues. Germline V gene sequence: CDR1 MGHRA, CDR2 YSYEKL. Here the CDR3 reads CASGTSIPTDTQYF. CDR3 coding DNA: TGCGCCAGCGGGACTAGCATTCCCACAGATACGCAGTATTTT.

V usage is TRBV10-3 and J usage is TRBJ2-3; D is possibly TRBD1 (6 bases). V gave up 6 bases and J gave up 4 bases, with 11 bases separating them. The germline V gene has CDR1 ENHRY and CDR2 SYGVKD. The CDR3 totals 13 residues. The DNA of the CDR3 is TGTGCCATCAGGGCTGCAGGGGCAGATACGCAGTATTTT. Protein: CAIRAAGADTQYF.

The gene calls are TRBV30 and TRBJ1-6; D perhaps matches TRBD1 (6 bases). The germline V gene has CDR1 GTSNPN and CDR2 SVGIG (reference sequence). The CDR3 is 17 residues long. Trimming removed 4 bases from V and 1 base from J, with 17 bases in between. The CDR3 region has the DNA TGTGCCTGGACCTCGCGAGGGGGTGGATCCTATAATTCACCCCTCCACTTT. This translates into CAWTSRGGGSYNSPLHF.

The chain links TRBV2 to TRBJ1-2; a possible D gene is TRBD1 (5 bases). Trimming removed 7 bases from V and 7 bases from J, with 19 bases in between. CDR1 is SNHLY, CDR2 FYNNEI, per germline. The CDR3 extends over 14 amino acids. The CDR3 loop is CASNKDSLIGGYTF. CDR3 bases: TGTGCCAGCAATAAAGACAGCCTCATTGGTGGCTACACCTTC.

For the CDR3, the DNA is TGTGCCACCAAAAGCTCACCACGGGTACAAGGCAATCAGCCCCAGCATTTT. Amino acids: CATKSSPRVQGNQPQHF. The chain has TRBV18 and TRBJ1-5; unclear D gene. Germline assignment: CDR1 KGHSH and CDR2 LQKENI. V was shortened by 10 bases and J by 2 bases, with 24 bases between the two germline ends. This CDR3 comprises 17 residues.

The V gene is TRBV19, the J gene TRBJ2-1; 16 bases align to TRBD2. V shed 3 bases and J 2 bases; nucleotides not matched to a gene: 4. Germline V CDR1 and CDR2: LNHDA, SQIVND (reference sequence). This CDR3 spans 18 amino acids. The CDR3 loop reads CASSMEGLAGGAYNEQFF. In DNA, the CDR3 is TGTGCCAGTAGTATGGAGGGACTAGCGGGGGGGGCCTACAATGAGCAGTTCTTC.

This chain joins TRBV6-6 and TRBJ1-6, with D possibly TRBD1 on 6 matching bases. CDR1 is MNHNY, CDR2 SVGAGI, per germline (reference sequence). There are 14 residues in the CDR3. V lost 5 bases and J lost 6, with 11 bases in between. CDR3 coding DNA: TGTGCCAGCAGTCGCGACAGGTTTAATTCACCCCTCCACTTT. This gives the protein CASSRDRFNSPLHF.

V is TRBV19 and J is TRBJ2-1; D is perhaps TRBD1 (7 bases). V was clipped by 1 base and J by 7 bases, with 14 bases between them. There are 15 residues in the CDR3. Germline V gene lookup returns CDR1 LNHDA and CDR2 SQIVND (reference sequence). CDR3 protein: CASSIVRGAENEQFF. The CDR3 nucleotides are TGTGCCAGTAGTATAGTCAGGGGGGCCGAGAATGAGCAGTTCTTC.